This T cell receptor (beta chain) was recovered during a study of T-cell memory formation after mild COVID-19. Study overall: TCR clusters showed largely donor specificity. Study findings and constraints: For second-wave clones that peaked at day 37, SARS-CoV-2 specificity went unverified. Pre-infection memory showed some responding clones, and this suggested that cross-reactive memory joined.

Sample barcodes and UMIs were carried by the TCR alpha and TCR beta cDNA libraries that 5'RACE generated with constant-segment primers. TCRdb fed the 5' RACE reads into MiXCR, producing one record per CDR3 protein. The sample has 85,000 to 130,000 distinct CDR3 sequences; more than 15% are singletons. This clonotype showed up just a few times. Its antigen is unknown. CDR3 size: 15 residues. The V gene lost 5 bases and the J gene lost 1 base, with 14 bases spanning the gap. The sample consisted of PBMCs or a T cell subset sorted from them (not recorded which). This chain connects TRBV12-3 or TRBV12-4 to TRBJ2-5; tentatively, D is TRBD2 (6 bases). The receptor was isolated from an adult woman who had mild COVID-19 (a few samples of this study predate the infection). Cell type and time point are not known. The CDR3, as DNA: TGTGCCAGCAGTGGGGGGAGACGGCCCCAAGAGACCCAGTACTTC. Translating it yields CASSGGRRPQETQYF.